This T cell receptor (beta chain) is from a study of T cell clones after liver transplantation (dated by TCRdb to the late 2010s). About the study as a whole: Samples were obtained from ITN030ST, a randomized trial in which withdrawal of immunosuppression was attempted within 2 years of liver transplantation. Donor-reactive T cell clones were identified by TCRbeta sequencing after a pre-transplant mixed lymphocyte reaction and then tracked in post-transplant blood. As an antigen-independent comparator for donor-reactive sequences, third party-reactive TCRbeta sequences were also identified from pre-transplant MLRs. Of the eight recipients, a few were HCV-positive, while the remaining recipients had been transplanted for non-autoimmune, non-viral indications. No induction therapy was given to the subjects, and standard immunosuppression was administered until randomization at 12-24 months post-transplant. Tolerance was defined as complete withdrawal of immunosuppression for at least one year without a rise in liver enzymes beyond twice the upper limit of normal. Blood samples were collected pre-transplant, pre-randomization before withdrawal, and post-randomization after either full withdrawal or failed withdrawal. The study cohort included 8 liver transplant recipients, of whom 3 were classified as tolerant and 5 as non-tolerant. Here is what the overall study found, with its caveats: Because of small, heterogeneous patient numbers and non-standardized post-transplant time points, the conclusions were only preliminary. In most of the 8 subjects, circulating donor-reactive CD4 TCRbeta sequences decreased significantly after transplant, regardless of tolerance or HCV status. Donor-reactive sequences declined more than third party-reactive ones, suggesting partial antigen-specific deletion unrelated to withdrawal success. Because allograft tissue specimens were not available, migration of donor-reactive T cells into the graft, rather than deletion, may have occurred. In a couple of subjects, low numbers of available donor cells limited the measurable donor-reactive repertoire. After accounting for repertoire turnover, donor-reactive detection was significantly reduced in 7 of 8 subjects for CD4 and 8 of 8 for CD8.

To note about this clone: Its recognized antigen is unknown. The record has no base qualities; no much larger clone is one base away.

Unstimulated PBMCs, after thawing, were stained for CD3, CD4 and CD8 and then FACS-sorted into CD3+CD4+ and CD3+CD8+ populations. Each of the 8 studied subjects was randomized to immunosuppression withdrawal. The Qiagen DNeasy Blood and Tissue Kit was used to isolate genomic DNA. Reading the germline V gene gives CDR1 MNHNS and CDR2 SASEGT. The CDR3 spans 12 residues, from the cysteine through the phenylalanine. Only the CDR3 DNA is retained, 36 bases long and in frame from the first base. Deletion took 2 bases off V and 2 bases off J, with a span of 3 bases between the germline ends. Using immunoSEQ, frozen genomic DNA was subjected to high-throughput TCRbeta CDR3 sequencing, a process that included PCR amplification, mapping, bias correction and internal controls. As for the original processing: Only productive rearrangements were retained, with each unique TCRbeta sequence defined by its CDR3 nucleotide sequence together with its V and J gene. For classification of a sequence as donor-reactive, at least 5-fold expansion in CFSE-low cells relative to unstimulated pre-transplant cells and a frequency of at least 0.01% were required. Minimum frequency thresholds were set for each subject based on the unstimulated sample with the lowest template count, ensuring at least 90% detection power. Jensen-Shannon divergence between the top 1000 TCRbeta sequences post-transplant and pre-transplant was used to measure repertoire turnover. Changes in detection of donor-reactive sequences were tested with two-sided Fisher's exact tests. TCRdb re-hosts the immuneACCESS table, in-frame sequences only. Its copies lack some clones; in the studies checked, an unresolved V gene accounts for under half of them, and the cause for the rest is not known. V and J calls and clone size come straight from that table; D and trimming were deduced from the DNA. This sample holds tens of thousands of clones; 60% to 80% were observed only once. The ten largest clones represent 8% to 10% of the sample.

This clonotype originated in a human patient who received a liver transplant. Where a transplant has occurred, the graft donor may have supplied some of the T cells. This sample comprised CD4+ T cells from blood, obtained at the 22-month timepoint. The chain uses TRBV6-1 and TRBJ1-1; there is no confident call for the D gene. In nucleotide form, the sequence is TGTGCCAGCAGTGAACGAAACACTGAAGCTTTCTTT. The resulting protein is CASSERNTEAFF.